These 10 T cell receptor beta chains came from one sample sequenced in a study of T cells in Graves' hyperthyroidism and ophthalmopathy. The investigators amplified TCR beta CDR3 regions from RNA transcripts. The TCR CDR3 was amplified in a first-round RT-PCR using the HTBI primer set. TCRdb passed the multiplex PCR reads through MiXCR, listing each CDR3 protein once. Here the sample spans approximately 300,000 distinct CDR3 sequences, roughly 17% being singletons. The sample taken for sequencing was blood. These receptors were collected from a man aged 30 to 45 with Graves' hyperthyroidism.

This chain connects TRBV5-1 to TRBJ2-2, with 14 bases fitting TRBD2. The CDR3 sequence is 18 residues long. CDR1 is SGHRS, CDR2 YFSETQ, per germline. The ends lost 1 base at V and 7 bases at J; junction bases unmatched: 9. The CDR3 DNA is TGCGCCAGCAGCTTGAATTACGGGACTAGCGGGAGTGGCGGGGAGCTGTTTTTT. Translated: CASSLNYGTSGSGGELFF.

This clonotype was observed many times. The chain combines TRBV28 with TRBJ2-3; 7 bases agree with TRBD2. After removal of 4 bases from V and 5 bases from J, the junction contained 9 bases not matched to a gene. Per the germline V gene, CDR1 is MDHEN and CDR2 is SYDVKM. This CDR3 contains 15 residues. Here the CDR3 reads CASSSPAGAKDTQYF. The DNA of the CDR3 is TGTGCCAGCAGTTCCCCTGCGGGAGCGAAAGATACGCAGTATTTT.

This clonotype was counted a few times. The chain couples TRBV19 to TRBJ1-1; D possibly corresponds to TRBD1 (5 bases). Trimming cost V 7 bases and J 5 bases, with 14 bases left between them. CDR3 length: 13 amino acids. Germline CDR1 and CDR2: LNHDA and SQIVND (reference sequence). CDR3 DNA: TGTGCCAGTACAGGGTTTCGGGGGACTGAAGCTTTCTTT. It codes for CASTGFRGTEAFF.

The chain is built from TRBV19 and TRBJ2-1; 9 nucleotides line up with TRBD2. The CDR3 covers 18 residues. CDR1 is LNHDA and CDR2 is SQIVND in the germline V gene (reference sequence). J gave up 0 bases and V 3 bases, and 9 bases lay outside the gene matches. This CDR3 reads CASSMRGGLLSSYNEQFF. CDR3 sequence (DNA): TGTGCCAGTAGTATGCGGGGGGGGCTCCTGAGCTCCTACAATGAGCAGTTCTTC.

This clonotype was detected a few times. The CDR3 is CASSLNWERNEQYF. CDR3 coding DNA: TGTGCCAGCAGCTTAAACTGGGAGAGGAACGAGCAGTACTTC. V and J are TRBV7-9 and TRBJ2-7, with a possible D match to TRBD2 (5 bases). The CDR3 is 14 residues long. The germline V gene encodes CDR1 SEHNR and CDR2 FQNEAQ (reference sequence). Trimming left V 2 bases short and J 5 bases short, with 13 bases between.

This clonotype was recorded at least ten times. The CDR3 loop reads CASSRTGLAGETQYF. The CDR3, as DNA: TGTGCCAGCAGCCGGACCGGACTAGCGGGAGAGACCCAGTACTTC. The chain employs TRBV3-1 and TRBJ2-5, with TRBD2 matching 11 bases. The CDR3 has 15 amino acids. Trimming cost V 4 bases and J 4 bases; bases outside gene matches: 5. In germline, CDR1 is LGHDT, CDR2 YNNKEL (reference sequence).

This clonotype was recorded at least ten times. The J gene is TRBJ1-5, the V gene TRBV5-5, with D possibly matching TRBD1 (6 bases). This CDR3 spans 15 amino acids. Germline V gene sequence: CDR1 SGHKS, CDR2 YYEKEE (reference sequence). The germline V and J ends were trimmed by 4 bases and 4 bases, with 15 bases remaining between them. For the CDR3, the DNA is TGTGCCAGCAGCCGACAAGGACAGAGTAATCAGCCCCAGCATTTT. Residues: CASSRQGQSNQPQHF. Filled out from reference TRBV5-5 and TRBJ1-5, the complete variable domain reads DAGVTQSPTHLIKTRGQQVTLRCSPISGHKSVSWYQQVLGQGPQFIFQYYEKEERGRGNFPDRFSARQFPNYSSELNVNALLLGDSALYLCASSRQGQSNQPQHFGDGTRLSIL.

J is TRBJ2-3 and V is TRBV19; a possible D gene is TRBD2 (6 bases). V lost 8 bases and J 0 bases, leaving 12 bases between the germline ends. From germline, CDR1 is LNHDA and CDR2 SQIVND (reference sequence). The CDR3 has 14 residues. In DNA form, the CDR3 reads TGTGCCAGTCGGAGGGGCCCTAGCACAGATACGCAGTATTTT. It specifies CASRRGPSTDTQYF.

This clonotype appeared many times. This sequence joins TRBV24-1 and TRBJ2-1, with 7 bases aligning to TRBD1. Germline V gene sequence: CDR1 KGHDR, CDR2 SFDVKD. V shed 3 bases and J 5 bases; nucleotides not matched to a gene: 9. This CDR3 region has 16 residues. The CDR3 protein is CATSDLRTGENNEQFF. In DNA form, the CDR3 reads TGTGCCACCAGTGATCTCCGAACAGGGGAGAACAATGAGCAGTTCTTC.

This clonotype was observed many times. This chain links TRBV7-2 with TRBJ2-7; D possibly corresponds to TRBD2 (5 bases). V lost 4 bases to trimming and J lost 0 bases, with 13 bases between them. Germline loops: CDR1 SGHTA, CDR2 FQGNSA. The CDR3 covers 15 residues. CDR3 nucleotide sequence: TGTGCCAGCAGCTCCCGACTATCTAGCTCCTACGAGCAGTACTTC. It yields the protein CASSSRLSSSYEQYF.